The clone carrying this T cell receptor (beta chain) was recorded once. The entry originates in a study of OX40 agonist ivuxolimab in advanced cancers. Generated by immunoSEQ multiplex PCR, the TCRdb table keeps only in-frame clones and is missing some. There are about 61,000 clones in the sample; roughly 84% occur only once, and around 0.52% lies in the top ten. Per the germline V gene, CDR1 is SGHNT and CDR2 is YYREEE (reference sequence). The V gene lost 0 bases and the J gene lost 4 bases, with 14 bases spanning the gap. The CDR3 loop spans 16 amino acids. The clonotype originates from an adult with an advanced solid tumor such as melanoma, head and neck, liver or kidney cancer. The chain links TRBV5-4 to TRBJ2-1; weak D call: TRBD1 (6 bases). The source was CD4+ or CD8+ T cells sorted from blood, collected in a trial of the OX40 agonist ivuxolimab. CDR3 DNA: TGTGCCAGCAGCTTGGGGGGGCAGGGATGGTACAATGAGCAGTTCTTC. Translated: CASSLGGQGWYNEQFF.